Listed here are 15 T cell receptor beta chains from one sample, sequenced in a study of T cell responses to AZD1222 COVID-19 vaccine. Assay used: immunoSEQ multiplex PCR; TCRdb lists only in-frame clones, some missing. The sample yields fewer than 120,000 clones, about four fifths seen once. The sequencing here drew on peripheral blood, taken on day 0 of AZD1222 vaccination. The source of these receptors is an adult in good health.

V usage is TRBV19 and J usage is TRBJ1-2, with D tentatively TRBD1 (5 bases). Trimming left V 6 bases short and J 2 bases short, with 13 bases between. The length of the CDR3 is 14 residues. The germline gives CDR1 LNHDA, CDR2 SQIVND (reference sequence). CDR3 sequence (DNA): TGTGCCAGTAGCCCGGGACCTAGAAACTATGGCTACACCTTC. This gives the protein CASSPGPRNYGYTF.

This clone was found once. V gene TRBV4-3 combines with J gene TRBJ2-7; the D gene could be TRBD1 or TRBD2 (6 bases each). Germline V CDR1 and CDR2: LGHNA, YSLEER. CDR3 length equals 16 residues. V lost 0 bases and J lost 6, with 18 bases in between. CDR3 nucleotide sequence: TGCGCCAGCAGCCAAGAACGAGGGGGGCGCGCGGGCGAGCAGTACTTC. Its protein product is CASSQERGGRAGEQYF.

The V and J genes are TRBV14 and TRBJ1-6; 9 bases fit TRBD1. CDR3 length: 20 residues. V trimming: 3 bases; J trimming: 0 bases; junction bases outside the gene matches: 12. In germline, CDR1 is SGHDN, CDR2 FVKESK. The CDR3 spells CASSHTRQGGKNSYNSPLHF. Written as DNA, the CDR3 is TGTGCCAGCAGCCACACAAGACAGGGGGGCAAAAACTCCTATAATTCACCCCTCCACTTT.

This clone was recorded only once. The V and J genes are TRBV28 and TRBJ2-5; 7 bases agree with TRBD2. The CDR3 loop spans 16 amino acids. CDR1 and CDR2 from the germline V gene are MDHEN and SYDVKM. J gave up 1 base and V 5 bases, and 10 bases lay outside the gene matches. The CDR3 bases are TGTGCCAGCAGTCCCTTTGCCAGCGGGGTCCAAGAGACCCAGTACTTC. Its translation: CASSPFASGVQETQYF.

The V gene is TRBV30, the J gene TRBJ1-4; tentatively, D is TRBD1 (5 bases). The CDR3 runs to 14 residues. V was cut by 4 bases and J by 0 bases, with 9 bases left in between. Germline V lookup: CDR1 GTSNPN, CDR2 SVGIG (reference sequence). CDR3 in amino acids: CAWKGQATNEKLFF. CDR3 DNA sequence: TGTGCCTGGAAGGGGCAGGCAACTAATGAAAAACTGTTTTTT. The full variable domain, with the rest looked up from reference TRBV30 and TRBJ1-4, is SQTIHQWPATLVQPVGSPLSLECTVEGTSNPNLYWYRQAAGRGLQLLFYSVGIGQISSEVPQNLSASRPQDRQFILSSKKLLLSDSGFYLCAWKGQATNEKLFFGSGTQLSVL.

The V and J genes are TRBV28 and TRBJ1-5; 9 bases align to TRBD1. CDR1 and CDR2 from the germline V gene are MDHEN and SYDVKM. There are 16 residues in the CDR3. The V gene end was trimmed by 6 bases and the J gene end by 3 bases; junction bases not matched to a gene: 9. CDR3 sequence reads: CASRYRDRVTNQPQHF. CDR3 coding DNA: TGTGCCAGCAGGTACCGGGACAGGGTAACCAATCAGCCCCAGCATTTT.

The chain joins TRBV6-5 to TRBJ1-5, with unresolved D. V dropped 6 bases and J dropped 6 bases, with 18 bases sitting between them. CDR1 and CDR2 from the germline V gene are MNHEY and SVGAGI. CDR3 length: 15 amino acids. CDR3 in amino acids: CASRKYKGTSQPQHF. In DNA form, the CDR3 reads TGTGCCAGCAGGAAGTATAAGGGCACGAGTCAGCCCCAGCATTTT.

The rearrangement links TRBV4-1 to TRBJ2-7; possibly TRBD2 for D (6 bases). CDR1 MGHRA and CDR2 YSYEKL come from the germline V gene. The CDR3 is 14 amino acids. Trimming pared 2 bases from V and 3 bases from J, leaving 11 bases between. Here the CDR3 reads CASSQWGVSYEQYF. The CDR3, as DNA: TGCGCCAGCAGCCAATGGGGGGTGAGCTACGAGCAGTACTTC.

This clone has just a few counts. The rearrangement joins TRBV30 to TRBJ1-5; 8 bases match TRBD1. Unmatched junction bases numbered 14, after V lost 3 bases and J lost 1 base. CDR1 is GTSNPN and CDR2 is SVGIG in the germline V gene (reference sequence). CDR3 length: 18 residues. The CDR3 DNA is TGTGCCTGGAGGGATCCGGGACAGGAGATAAAAAGCAATCAGCCCCAGCATTTT. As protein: CAWRDPGQEIKSNQPQHF.

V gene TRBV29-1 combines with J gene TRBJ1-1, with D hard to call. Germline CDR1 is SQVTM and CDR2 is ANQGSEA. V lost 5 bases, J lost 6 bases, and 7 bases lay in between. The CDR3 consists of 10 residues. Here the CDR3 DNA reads TGCAGCGTTCTGGGAGCTGAAGCTTTCTTT. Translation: CSVLGAEAFF.

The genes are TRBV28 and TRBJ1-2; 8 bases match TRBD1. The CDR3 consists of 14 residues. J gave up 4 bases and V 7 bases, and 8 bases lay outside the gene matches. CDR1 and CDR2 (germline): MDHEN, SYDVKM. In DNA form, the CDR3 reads TGTGCCAGCAACGAGGCAGGGGGCCGCTATGGCTACACCTTC. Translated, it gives CASNEAGGRYGYTF.

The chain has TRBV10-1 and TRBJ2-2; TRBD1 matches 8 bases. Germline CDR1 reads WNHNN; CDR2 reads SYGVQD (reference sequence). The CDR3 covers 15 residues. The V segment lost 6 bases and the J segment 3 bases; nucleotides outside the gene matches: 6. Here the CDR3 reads CASRRQGKYTGELFF. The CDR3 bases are TGCGCCAGCAGAAGACAGGGGAAGTACACCGGGGAGCTGTTTTTT.

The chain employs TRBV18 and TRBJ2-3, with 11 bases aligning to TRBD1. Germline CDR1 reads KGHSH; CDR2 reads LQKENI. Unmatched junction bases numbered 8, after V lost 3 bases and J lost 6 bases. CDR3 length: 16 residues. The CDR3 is CASSPLGTGGLDTQYF. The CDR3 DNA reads TGTGCCAGCTCACCTCTAGGGACAGGGGGACTGGATACGCAGTATTTT.

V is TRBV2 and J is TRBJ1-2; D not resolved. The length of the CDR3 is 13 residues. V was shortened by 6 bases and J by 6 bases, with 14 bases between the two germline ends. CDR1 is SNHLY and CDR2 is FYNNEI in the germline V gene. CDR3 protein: CASRLQPTDGYTF. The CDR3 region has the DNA TGTGCCAGCAGGTTACAGCCTACAGATGGCTACACCTTC.

CDR3 amino acids: CAIRAGTATYEQYF. CDR3 sequence (DNA): TGTGCCATCAGAGCCGGGACAGCCACCTACGAGCAGTACTTC. The chain uses TRBV10-3 and TRBJ2-7, with 7 bases identical to TRBD1. The germline CDR1 and CDR2 sequences are ENHRY and SYGVKD. This CDR3 has 14 residues. With 6 bases clipped from V and 2 bases from J, the junction kept 7 bases outside the gene matches.